This TCR beta chain was obtained from a study of cytomegalovirus exposure and HLA in healthy donors. PCR involved 60 Vbeta and 13 Jbeta primers. Sequenced by immunoSEQ multiplex PCR; TCRdb stores in-frame clones only, minus some. The sample holds about 140,000 clones, roughly 80% seen once. From germline, CDR1 is MDHEN and CDR2 SYDVKM. The trim removed 2 bases at V and 3 bases at J, leaving 3 bases unmatched. This CDR3 is built from 15 residues. About this clone: Its antigen is not identified.

The study sampled nominally healthy donors, though unrecorded immune exposures were likely. Study findings and constraints: Available immune exposure information was restricted to CMV serostatus only.

V gene TRBV28 combines with J gene TRBJ2-1; 8 bases agree with TRBD1. The clonotype was recovered from a man in his forties in good health and CMV-seronegative. The source material was PBMCs. CDR3 loop: CASSLRQGFYNEQFF. The CDR3 nucleotides read TGTGCCAGCAGTTTACGACAGGGGTTCTACAATGAGCAGTTCTTC.